Each of the 16 T cell receptor beta chains below was sequenced from the same sample in a study of T cell responses to AZD1222 COVID-19 vaccine (dated by TCRdb to the early 2020s). This sample's time point label indicates: baseline before first vaccination. Preparation of the library involved the immunoSEQ multiplex PCR assay. TCRdb obtained this table from immuneACCESS and retained in-frame rearrangements with V and J assigned. These tables miss some clones; where compared with another copy, unresolved V genes account for less than half of the shortfall, and the remainder is unexplained. This sample is represented by about 150,000 clones; 90% of them were singletons. The ten largest clones take up about 1.6% of the sample. Specimen: peripheral blood, collected on day 0 of AZD1222 vaccination. These receptors were obtained from an adult in good health.

This rearrangement joins TRBV20-1 to TRBJ2-3; 11 nucleotides align to TRBD1. V gave up 3 bases and J gave up 5 bases; unmatched junction bases: 7. The CDR3 totals 15 residues. In germline, CDR1 is DFQATT, CDR2 SNEGSKA (reference sequence). The CDR3 nucleotides are TGCAGTGCTAGTGGACAGGGGGCGCTTGGAGATACGCAGTATTTT. Translating gives CSASGQGALGDTQYF.

V usage is TRBV4-3 and J usage is TRBJ1-2, with a tentative D call TRBD1 (5 bases). Germline values: CDR1 LGHNA, CDR2 YSLEER. The CDR3 consists of 15 residues. V gave up 3 bases and J gave up 6 bases, with 17 bases separating them. For the CDR3, the DNA is TGCGCCAGCAGCCATGTTGGGGGGGAATCTCATGGCTACACCTTC. Its translation: CASSHVGGESHGYTF.

The rearrangement joins TRBV5-1 to TRBJ2-3; the D is unclear. V shed 2 bases and J shed 3 bases, with 10 bases lying between them. This CDR3 is built from 14 residues. CDR1 is SGHRS and CDR2 is YFSETQ in the germline V gene. This CDR3 reads CASSFSPSTDTQYF. CDR3 coding DNA: TGCGCCAGCAGCTTCAGCCCCTCTACAGATACGCAGTATTTT.

V gene TRBV10-2 combines with J gene TRBJ1-2; 7 bases line up with TRBD1. Germline values: CDR1 WSHSY, CDR2 SAAADI. The CDR3 has 13 amino acids. V shed 4 bases, J shed 6 bases, and the junction held 5 bases outside the gene matches. The CDR3 nucleotides read TGCGCCAGCAGTGTTGAGGGGGCGAATGGCTACACCTTC. As protein: CASSVEGANGYTF.

The chain carries TRBV12-3 or TRBV12-4 and TRBJ1-1, with 7 bases matching TRBD1. V shed 10 bases, J shed 1 base, and the junction held 6 bases outside the gene matches. The CDR3 is 13 amino acids. CDR3 residues: CATRDSRNTEAFF. CDR3 sequence (DNA): TGTGCCACCAGGGACAGTCGGAACACTGAAGCTTTCTTT.

This sequence joins TRBV6-2 or TRBV6-3 and TRBJ2-7, with D maybe TRBD1 (6 bases). Germline CDR1 and CDR2: MNHEY and SVGEGT. Trimming removed 0 bases at V and 2 bases at J, with 14 bases between. The CDR3 sequence is 16 residues long. CDR3 nucleotides: TGTGCCAGCAGTTACTCGGCTCAGGGGAAACCCTACGAGCAGTACTTC. Its translation is CASSYSAQGKPYEQYF.

V is TRBV27 and J is TRBJ1-6; TRBD1 matches 7 bases. This CDR3 has 14 amino acids. Germline V CDR1 and CDR2: MNHEY, SMNVEV (reference sequence). V gave up 7 bases and J gave up 7 bases; unmatched junction bases: 7. The CDR3 coding sequence is TGTGCCAGCACCCCGGACAGGCGCAATTCACCCCTCCACTTT. Protein product: CASTPDRRNSPLHF.

This rearrangement joins TRBV2 to TRBJ2-7, with D possibly matching TRBD2 (6 bases). V was cut by 6 bases and J by 4 bases, with 22 bases left in between. The CDR3 is made up of 16 amino acids. Germline V gene sequence: CDR1 SNHLY, CDR2 FYNNEI. CDR3 in DNA: TGTGCCAGCAGGGGGAACCTAGCGAAACGCCCGTACGAGCAGTACTTC. Its protein product is CASRGNLAKRPYEQYF.

The table lists this clone with a few counts. The gene calls are TRBV30 and TRBJ1-3; no reliable D call. Trimming stripped 6 bases from V and 2 bases from J, with 11 bases between. The CDR3 is made up of 13 amino acids. Germline CDR1 reads GTSNPN; CDR2 reads SVGIG (reference sequence). The CDR3 nucleotides read TGTGCCTGCAGCCGGACGGCTGGAAACACCATATATTTT. Its protein product is CACSRTAGNTIYF.

CDR3 loop: CASSSRDRGSDGNTIYF. The CDR3 DNA reads TGTGCCAGCAGCTCCCGGGACAGGGGTTCAGATGGAAACACCATATATTTT. This chain links TRBV11-3 with TRBJ1-3, with 10 bases matching TRBD1. V lost 4 bases, J lost 3 bases, and 9 bases stayed unmatched. The CDR3 sequence is 17 residues long. Germline lookup yields CDR1 SGHNT and CDR2 YENEEA.

For the CDR3, the DNA is TGTGCCTGGAGTGTACAGGGACCAACAACCCAAAAACTGTTTTTT. This sequence encodes CAWSVQGPTTQKLFF. J is TRBJ1-4 and V is TRBV30, with a possible D match to TRBD1 (6 bases). The CDR3 is made up of 15 amino acids. Per the germline V gene, CDR1 is GTSNPN and CDR2 is SVGIG (reference sequence). Trimming left V 0 bases short and J 9 bases short, with 17 bases between.

The chain combines TRBV7-9 with TRBJ1-4, with TRBD1 as a possible D gene (5 bases). V lost 7 bases to trimming and J lost 8 bases, with 17 bases between them. CDR1 is SEHNR, CDR2 FQNEAQ, per germline (reference sequence). This CDR3 comprises 14 residues. CDR3 nucleotide sequence: TGTGCCAGCATCCCTCTCAGGGTAGAAGAAAAACTGTTTTTT. This sequence encodes CASIPLRVEEKLFF.

The chain links TRBV7-8 to TRBJ1-6, with D maybe TRBD1 (5 bases). The germline CDR1 and CDR2 sequences are SGHVS and FQNEAQ. Trimming shortened V by 2 bases and J by 10 bases, and 9 bases separated the two germline ends. CDR3 length equals 13 residues. The CDR3 here is CASSLLGDSPLHF. CDR3 nucleotides: TGTGCCAGCAGCTTATTGGGGGACTCACCCCTCCACTTT. Full variable domain (missing parts from reference TRBV7-8 and TRBJ1-6): GAGVSQSPRYKVAKRGQDVALRCDPISGHVSLFWYQQALGQGPEFLTYFQNEAQLDKSGLPSDRFFAERPEGSVSTLKIQRTQQEDSAVYLCASSLLGDSPLHFGNGTRLTVT.

This chain uses TRBV7-9 with TRBJ2-1, with D maybe TRBD1 (6 bases). Looked up from germline, CDR1 is SEHNR and CDR2 is FQNEAQ (reference sequence). The V and J ends lost 1 base and 0 bases respectively, with 13 bases between them. The CDR3 length is 17 residues. CDR3 DNA: TGTGCCAGCAGCTTAGACAGGGTCATTCGCTCCTACAATGAGCAGTTCTTC. It translates to CASSLDRVIRSYNEQFF.

This chain links TRBV4-2 with TRBJ2-1; 11 nucleotides line up with TRBD2. The CDR3 is made up of 22 amino acids. CDR1 is LGHNA, CDR2 YNFKEQ, per germline. Trimming removed 1 base from V and 1 base from J; junction bases left unmatched: 18. The CDR3 DNA reads as TGTGCCAGCAGCCAAGTTTGGTGGGTTGGATTAGCGGGGGGGCAATCCTACAATGAGCAGTTCTTC. Its translation: CASSQVWWVGLAGGQSYNEQFF.

The rearrangement links TRBV3-1 (or the pseudogene TRBV3-2) to TRBJ1-5; 7 bases map to TRBD1. CDR1 and CDR2 (germline): LGHDT, YNNKEL (reference sequence). CDR3 length: 15 residues. With 1 base clipped from V and 6 bases from J, the junction kept 6 bases outside the gene matches. The CDR3 coding sequence is TGTGCCAGCAGCCAAGCCCCAGGGGGTGGTCAGCCCCAGCATTTT. As protein: CASSQAPGGGQPQHF.